These 15 T cell receptor beta chains were sequenced from one sample in a study of Ad26.COV2.S vaccination and SARS-CoV-2 variants. The treatment denotes: some 20 received Ad26.COV2.S at low or high dose, single or two shots; about 5 received placebo; per-sample allocation not given. Samples came from day 63 after the first vaccine or placebo injection. Produced via immunoSEQ multiplex PCR; TCRdb's table is partial and in-frame only. Here the sample spans some 520,000 clones, about 83% being singletons. Specimen: peripheral blood, collected in a trial of Ad26.COV2.S vaccine versus placebo. Source of these receptors: a person between 18 and 65 years old who received the Ad26.COV2.S COVID-19 vaccine or a placebo.

The gene calls are TRBV19 and TRBJ2-3, with 15 bases aligning to TRBD2. CDR3 length equals 17 residues. Germline V gene lookup returns CDR1 LNHDA and CDR2 SQIVND (reference sequence). J gave up 3 bases and V 6 bases, and 7 bases lay outside the gene matches. Written as DNA, the CDR3 is TGTGCCAGTAGATCACTTGGGACTAGCGGGAGGACAGATACGCAGTATTTT. It is translated as CASRSLGTSGRTDTQYF.

This clone was recorded only once. V and J are TRBV5-4 and TRBJ2-7; D is perhaps TRBD1 (5 bases). Germline V gene data show CDR1 as SGHNT and CDR2 as YYREEE (reference sequence). The germline V and J ends were trimmed by 1 base and 3 bases, with 11 bases remaining between them. CDR3 length: 14 residues. DNA of the CDR3: TGTGCCAGCAGCTTGATCGACAGCATCTACGAGCAGTACTTC. It is translated as CASSLIDSIYEQYF.

This rearrangement joins TRBV9 to TRBJ1-2; a weak D match, TRBD1 (5 bases). CDR1 is SGDLS and CDR2 is YYNGEE in the germline V gene. CDR3 size: 15 residues. Trimming took off 0 bases at V and 1 base at J, with 10 bases between the two ends. Written as DNA, the CDR3 is TGTGCCAGCAGCGTAGAAGACAGCTTTAACTATGGCTACACCTTC. As protein: CASSVEDSFNYGYTF. Based on the CDR3 plus reference TRBV9 and TRBJ1-2, the full variable domain is DSGVTQTPKHLITATGQRVTLRCSPRSGDLSVYWYQQSLDQGLQFLIQYYNGEERAKGNILERFSAQQFPDLHSELNLSSLELGDSALYFCASSVEDSFNYGYTFGSGTRLTVV.

This clone was counted a single time. J is TRBJ2-3 and V is TRBV4-2; no firm D call. Germline lookup yields CDR1 LGHNA and CDR2 YNFKEQ. Trimming stripped 0 bases from V and 0 bases from J, with 7 bases between. The length of the CDR3 is 15 residues. CDR3 sequence reads: CASSQDGDSTDTQYF. CDR3 DNA: TGTGCCAGCAGCCAAGATGGTGACAGCACAGATACGCAGTATTTT.

The chain recombines TRBV6-5 with TRBJ2-3; 10 bases match TRBD2. The germline gives CDR1 MNHEY, CDR2 SVGAGI. The CDR3 loop spans 15 amino acids. V was pared by 4 bases and J by 6 bases, with 7 bases of the junction left unmatched. This CDR3 is CASSLESSGSDTQYF. Here the CDR3 DNA reads TGTGCCAGCAGTTTGGAGTCTAGCGGGAGTGATACGCAGTATTTT.

The rearrangement uses TRBV10-3 and TRBJ2-7, with 12 bases aligning to TRBD2. This CDR3 region has 19 residues. Germline loops: CDR1 ENHRY, CDR2 SYGVKD. V lost 5 bases, J lost 3 bases, and 17 bases stayed unmatched. The CDR3 spells CAISQTTKRLAGVNYEQYF. The CDR3 bases are TGTGCCATCAGTCAAACTACAAAACGACTAGCGGGAGTGAACTACGAGCAGTACTTC.

The rearrangement uses TRBV7-2 and TRBJ2-1, with D possibly being TRBD2 (6 bases). V shed 2 bases and J shed 9 bases, with 17 bases lying between them. There are 15 residues in the CDR3. Germline CDR1 and CDR2: SGHTA and FQGNSA. CDR3 region: CASSLFGTPEGEQFF. The CDR3 DNA follows: TGTGCCAGCAGCTTATTCGGGACTCCGGAGGGTGAGCAGTTCTTC.

The sample holds one count of this clone. The J gene is TRBJ2-7, the V gene TRBV3-1 (or the pseudogene TRBV3-2), with D maybe TRBD2 (6 bases). CDR1 is LGHDT and CDR2 is YNNKEL in the germline V gene (reference sequence). The CDR3 is 16 amino acids. With 0 bases removed from V and 0 bases from J, the gap between germline ends came to 12 bases. In DNA form, the CDR3 reads TGTGCCAGCAGCCAAGAGATAGGGACTCTCTCCTACGAGCAGTACTTC. Translating it yields CASSQEIGTLSYEQYF.

The chain's CDR3 is CASSLRGGSYGYTF. CDR3 coding DNA: TGTGCCAGCAGCCTTAGAGGGGGATCCTATGGCTACACCTTC. This chain uses TRBV7-2 with TRBJ1-2, with D possibly TRBD1 on 6 matching bases. The CDR3 is 14 amino acids. Trimming stripped 5 bases from V and 4 bases from J, with 14 bases between. The germline gives CDR1 SGHTA, CDR2 FQGNSA.

The J gene is TRBJ2-7, the V gene TRBV20-1, with 15 positions matching TRBD2. V dropped 3 bases and J dropped 5; count of bases not matched to a gene: 11. The CDR3 length is 17 residues. CDR1 and CDR2 (germline): DFQATT, SNEGSKA (reference sequence). CDR3 DNA sequence: TGCAGTGCTAGTGGACTAGCGGGAGGGCCCGACCTGGACGAGCAGTACTTC. Translated, it gives CSASGLAGGPDLDEQYF.

This clone was counted only a few times. The J gene is TRBJ2-7, the V gene TRBV6-2 or TRBV6-3, with D hard to call. The CDR3 covers 12 residues. Germline-derived CDR1 and CDR2 are MNHEY and SVGEGT. V lost 1 base, J lost 5 bases, and 6 bases lay in between. Written as DNA, the CDR3 is TGTGCCAGCAGTTACTGGGGAAACGAGCAGTACTTC. Translation gives CASSYWGNEQYF.

The V call is TRBV27, the J call TRBJ2-1; D may be TRBD1 (7 bases). The CDR3 runs to 15 residues. The germline gives CDR1 MNHEY, CDR2 SMNVEV (reference sequence). V lost 2 bases to trimming and J lost 6 bases, with 14 bases between them. CDR3 sequence: CASSLGRGAVNEQFF. CDR3 nucleotide sequence: TGTGCCAGCAGTTTAGGCAGGGGGGCCGTCAATGAGCAGTTCTTC.

This clone was observed a handful of times. The chain links TRBV4-3 to TRBJ1-3; no clear D. The V end lost 0 bases, the J end lost 1 base, and 1 base lay between the germline ends. CDR1 is LGHNA and CDR2 is YSLEER in the germline V gene. The CDR3 is 13 residues long. DNA for the CDR3: TGCGCCAGCAGCCAAGATTCTGGAAACACCATATATTTT. Translation: CASSQDSGNTIYF.

Only a few counts were recorded for this clone. This chain connects TRBV11-2 to TRBJ2-7; TRBD1 matches 7 bases. This CDR3 is 13 amino acids long. Trimming cost V 5 bases and J 3 bases; bases outside gene matches: 4. Germline V gene lookup returns CDR1 SGHAT and CDR2 FQNNGV. CDR3 DNA sequence: TGTGCCAGCAGCCGGGACAGACTCTACGAGCAGTACTTC. It codes for CASSRDRLYEQYF.

This clone was seen a handful of times. J is TRBJ1-5 and V is TRBV6-4, with D unresolved. CDR1 is MRHNA and CDR2 is SNTAGT in the germline V gene. CDR3 length equals 13 residues. Trimming cost V 5 bases and J 10 bases, with 15 bases left between them. CDR3 protein: CASSNQAKDPQHF. Here the CDR3 DNA reads TGTGCCAGCAGTAACCAGGCCAAGGATCCCCAGCATTTT.